The 7 T cell receptor beta chains below come from one sample, sequenced in a study of graft-versus-host responses after intestinal transplantation. Their antigen targets remain unknown. Data came from immunoSEQ multiplex PCR; TCRdb stores just in-frame clones and leaves some out. The sample yields some 120,000 clones, 85% to 95% seen once. The source material was unstimulated CD8+ T cells sorted from spleen or lymph node cells, sampled before transplant. The receptor set was obtained from a human donor who was the organ donor for an intestinal transplant.

The V and J genes are TRBV6-6 and TRBJ1-1; D is unresolved. The CDR3 covers 14 residues. In germline, CDR1 is MNHNY, CDR2 SVGAGI (reference sequence). The germline V and J ends were trimmed by 2 bases and 1 base, with 8 bases remaining between them. CDR3 region: CASSYGDSNTEAFF. CDR3 bases: TGTGCCAGCAGTTACGGGGATTCGAACACTGAAGCTTTCTTT.

The V gene is TRBV11-3, the J gene TRBJ1-5; 7 bases agree with TRBD1. The ends lost 6 bases at V and 2 bases at J; junction bases unmatched: 7. The CDR3 totals 15 residues. From germline, CDR1 is SGHNT and CDR2 YENEEA. The CDR3, as DNA: TGTGCCAGCAGATTACGGAGGGGGCGCAATCAGCCCCAGCATTTT. It yields the protein CASRLRRGRNQPQHF.

The chain combines TRBV19 with TRBJ1-1; D gene uncertain. The germline CDR1 and CDR2 sequences are LNHDA and SQIVND (reference sequence). The ends were cut back, 0 bases at V and 4 bases at J, with 12 bases in the middle. This CDR3 is built from 15 residues. The CDR3 sequence is CASSIDPPRGTEAFF. The CDR3 DNA reads TGTGCCAGTAGTATAGACCCCCCCCGGGGCACTGAAGCTTTCTTT.

In this sample, this clone turned up once. V gene TRBV5-4 combines with J gene TRBJ2-7; D gene uncertain. The CDR3 length is 15 residues. The germline V gene has CDR1 SGHNT and CDR2 YYREEE (reference sequence). V lost 0 bases and J lost 2, with 12 bases in between. CDR3 DNA: TGTGCCAGCAGCTTGGGGGTGGATGGGACCTACGAGCAGTACTTC. This encodes CASSLGVDGTYEQYF.

This chain joins TRBV6-5 and TRBJ1-3; no clear D. The germline gives CDR1 MNHEY, CDR2 SVGAGI. The CDR3 covers 15 residues. V dropped 6 bases and J dropped 0 bases, with 12 bases sitting between them. This CDR3 reads CASSYVRSSGNTIYF. CDR3 nucleotides: TGTGCCAGCAGCTATGTGAGGAGCTCTGGAAACACCATATATTTT.

The chain has TRBV30 and TRBJ1-5; perhaps TRBD1 as D (6 bases). V was shortened by 1 base and J by 7 bases, with 11 bases between the two germline ends. The germline CDR1 and CDR2 sequences are GTSNPN and SVGIG (reference sequence). The CDR3 has 13 residues. CDR3 region: CAWSEGVGQPQHF. The CDR3 DNA sequence: TGTGCCTGGAGTGAGGGGGTTGGGCAGCCCCAGCATTTT. Full variable domain (remainder filled in from reference TRBV30 and TRBJ1-5): SQTIHQWPATLVQPVGSPLSLECTVEGTSNPNLYWYRQAAGRGLQLLFYSVGIGQISSEVPQNLSASRPQDRQFILSSKKLLLSDSGFYLCAWSEGVGQPQHFGDGTRLSIL.

This clone has only one observation. V usage is TRBV9 and J usage is TRBJ2-2; D unresolved. V lost 0 bases and J 1 base, leaving 7 bases between the germline ends. This CDR3 region has 15 residues. CDR1 is SGDLS, CDR2 YYNGEE, per germline. Written as DNA, the CDR3 is TGTGCCAGCAGCGTAGACGGCTTGAACACCGGGGAGCTGTTTTTT. It is translated as CASSVDGLNTGELFF. The whole variable domain, filled in from reference TRBV9 and TRBJ2-2, reads DSGVTQTPKHLITATGQRVTLRCSPRSGDLSVYWYQQSLDQGLQFLIQYYNGEERAKGNILERFSAQQFPDLHSELNLSSLELGDSALYFCASSVDGLNTGELFFGEGSRLTVL.